The 18 T cell receptor beta chains given below trace back to one sample, sequenced in a study of shared clonotypes between healthy human individuals. Measured with immunoSEQ multiplex PCR; TCRdb has only the in-frame clones, and not every one. The repertoire consists of about 640,000 clones, with about two thirds occurring once and the leading ten covering approximately 2%. The sequencing input was memory CD4+ T cells sorted from blood. Subset meaning: CD45RA-negative fraction. Receptors were obtained from a woman aged 30 to 39 in good health.

This chain connects TRBV9 to TRBJ2-2; possibly TRBD1 for D (6 bases). CDR1 and CDR2 (germline): SGDLS, YYNGEE. V shed 3 bases and J shed 2 bases, with 11 bases lying between them. The CDR3 is 15 amino acids. The CDR3 loop is CASSEQGLNTGELFF. In nucleotides, the CDR3 is TGTGCCAGCAGCGAGCAGGGGTTAAACACCGGGGAGCTGTTTTTT.

J is TRBJ2-7 and V is TRBV5-1, with 7 bases lining up with TRBD1. Germline V gene sequence: CDR1 SGHRS, CDR2 YFSETQ. CDR3 length: 16 amino acids. The V gene end was trimmed by 1 base and the J gene end by 4 bases; junction bases not matched to a gene: 11. The CDR3 sequence is CASSLTPDRLEYEQYF. For the CDR3, the DNA is TGCGCCAGCAGCTTGACACCGGACAGGTTGGAGTACGAGCAGTACTTC. Supplemented by reference TRBV5-1 and TRBJ2-7, the full variable domain reads KAGVTQTPRYLIKTRGQQVTLSCSPISGHRSVSWYQQTPGQGLQFLFEYFSETQRNKGNFPGRFSGRQFSNSRSEMNVSTLELGDSALYLCASSLTPDRLEYEQYFGPGTRLTVT.

The sample holds one count of this clone. The rearrangement joins TRBV7-2 to TRBJ2-3; 11 nucleotides line up with TRBD2. The CDR3 has 17 residues. Per germline, CDR1 SGHTA and CDR2 FQGNSA. V lost 5 bases to trimming and J lost 0 bases; unmatched junction nucleotides: 7. The DNA for the CDR3 is TGTGCCAGCAGCCTCCGCCGGACTAGCGGGAGCACAGATACGCAGTATTTT. It specifies CASSLRRTSGSTDTQYF.

This sequence joins TRBV15 and TRBJ1-2; maybe TRBD1 (5 bases). V lost 6 bases and J lost 3, with 11 bases in between. Germline values: CDR1 LNHNV, CDR2 YYDKDF (reference sequence). The CDR3 sequence is 13 residues long. CDR3 amino acids: CATRRDGDYGYTF. In DNA form, the CDR3 reads TGTGCCACCAGAAGGGACGGTGACTATGGCTACACCTTC.

This clone was observed a few times. This sequence joins TRBV11-2 and TRBJ2-3; D perhaps matches TRBD2 (7 bases). V lost 7 bases to trimming and J lost 5 bases, with 22 bases between them. Per the germline V gene, CDR1 is SGHAT and CDR2 is FQNNGV. The CDR3 contains 16 residues. CDR3 sequence: CASTLGGGGPGDTQYF. Here the CDR3 DNA reads TGTGCCAGCACCCTAGGGGGGGGAGGGCCCGGAGATACGCAGTATTTT.

In the case of this clone: The sample holds other DNA sequences that translate to the same CDR3. The chain uses TRBV5-1 and TRBJ2-7, with 7 positions matching TRBD2. CDR1 SGHRS and CDR2 YFSETQ come from the germline V gene. J was trimmed by 2 bases and V by 2 bases; bases with no gene match: 4. The CDR3 is 14 amino acids. The CDR3: CASSFLAETYEQYF. The CDR3, as DNA: TGCGCCAGCAGCTTCCTAGCGGAGACCTACGAGCAGTACTTC.

The chain carries TRBV19 and TRBJ1-5; D is unclear. Germline V CDR1 and CDR2: LNHDA, SQIVND (reference sequence). This CDR3 has 14 amino acids. The germline V and J ends were trimmed by 10 bases and 1 base, with 14 bases remaining between them. This CDR3 reads CATDQLASNQPQHF. CDR3 in DNA: TGTGCCACTGATCAGTTAGCCAGCAATCAGCCCCAGCATTTT.

V is TRBV10-3 and J is TRBJ2-1, with 7 positions matching TRBD2. This CDR3 contains 15 residues. V was pared by 6 bases and J by 9 bases, with 14 bases of the junction left unmatched. Looked up from germline, CDR1 is ENHRY and CDR2 is SYGVKD. In DNA form, the CDR3 reads TGTGCCATCAGCAAGACTAGCTCGACTTCGTTTGAGCAGTTCTTC. Amino acids: CAISKTSSTSFEQFF.

The V gene is TRBV5-6, the J gene TRBJ2-2; no clear D gene. Germline CDR1 and CDR2: SGHDT and YYEEEE. V shed 3 bases and J shed 7 bases, with 10 bases lying between them. The CDR3 has 13 residues. The CDR3 region is CASSSEPVGELFF. The CDR3 DNA sequence: TGTGCCAGCAGCTCCGAACCTGTCGGGGAGCTGTTTTTT.

The chain uses TRBV28 and TRBJ2-7, with D perhaps TRBD2 (6 bases). Trimming left V 0 bases short and J 1 base short, with 10 bases between. The CDR3 covers 15 residues. Looked up from germline, CDR1 is MDHEN and CDR2 is SYDVKM. Here the CDR3 reads CASSLWGGGSYEQYF. The CDR3 region has the DNA TGTGCCAGCAGTTTATGGGGTGGGGGGTCCTACGAGCAGTACTTC.

The V and J genes are TRBV6-1 and TRBJ2-3, with D perhaps given as TRBD1 or TRBD2 (5 bases each). Germline V gene data show CDR1 as MNHNS and CDR2 as SASEGT. V lost 3 bases, J lost 0 bases, and 13 bases lay in between. The CDR3 covers 16 residues. DNA of the CDR3: TGTGCCAGCAGTGAGGACCGGGACGTTAGCACAGATACGCAGTATTTT. It specifies CASSEDRDVSTDTQYF.

This clone was observed a single time. The chain recombines TRBV27 with TRBJ1-1, with 9 bases fitting TRBD1. From germline, CDR1 is MNHEY and CDR2 SMNVEV (reference sequence). J lost 5 bases, V lost 5 bases, and 24 bases had no gene match. CDR3 length: 20 residues. CDR3 DNA: TGTGCCAGCAGTCCGACGGTTGAGACGGGACAGGGTGCATCGAGTACTGAAGCTTTCTTT. It yields the protein CASSPTVETGQGASSTEAFF.

The chain recombines TRBV7-6 with TRBJ2-2, with D possibly being TRBD2 (6 bases). V lost 0 bases, J lost 4 bases, and 6 bases lay in between. Germline-derived CDR1 and CDR2 are SGHVS and FNYEAQ. The CDR3 totals 14 residues. The CDR3 loop is CASSLAGGTGELFF. CDR3 coding DNA: TGTGCCAGCAGCTTAGCGGGGGGCACCGGGGAGCTGTTTTTT.

The chain is built from TRBV10-3 and TRBJ2-5; 8 bases match TRBD1. The ends lost 4 bases at V and 1 base at J; junction bases unmatched: 2. The CDR3 has 14 residues. The V gene's germline CDR1 is ENHRY and CDR2 SYGVKD. Here the CDR3 reads CAISGGQGQETQYF. CDR3 in DNA: TGTGCCATCAGTGGCGGACAGGGCCAAGAGACCCAGTACTTC.

The chain carries TRBV19 and TRBJ1-3; a possible D gene is TRBD1 (5 bases). Looked up from germline, CDR1 is LNHDA and CDR2 is SQIVND (reference sequence). CDR3 length: 14 residues. V was pared by 10 bases and J by 2 bases, with 15 bases between. The CDR3 here is CATRGSSTGNTIYF. DNA of the CDR3: TGTGCCACACGGGGGTCAAGCACTGGAAACACCATATATTTT.

The J gene is TRBJ2-1, the V gene TRBV7-2; the D gene is possibly TRBD1 (5 bases). Trimming pared 5 bases from V and 12 bases from J, leaving 20 bases between. Germline V gene lookup returns CDR1 SGHTA and CDR2 FQGNSA. The CDR3 is 14 residues long. Written as DNA, the CDR3 is TGTGCCAGCAGCCCGCAATTTGTCCAGGGTATGCAGTTCTTC. Protein product: CASSPQFVQGMQFF.

There are a few counts of this clone. This rearrangement joins TRBV27 to TRBJ2-7; D may be TRBD1 (7 bases). Trimming pared 2 bases from V and 4 bases from J, leaving 12 bases between. The germline gives CDR1 MNHEY, CDR2 SMNVEV (reference sequence). The CDR3 loop spans 14 amino acids. The CDR3 DNA reads as TGTGCCAGCAGTTTAGGGGGGACAGCTTACGAGCAGTACTTC. Amino acids: CASSLGGTAYEQYF.

With respect to this clone: At the DNA level, this CDR3 is encoded by other sequences in the same sample as well. The chain couples TRBV5-1 to TRBJ2-1; 7 nucleotides line up with TRBD2. V dropped 2 bases and J dropped 4; count of bases not matched to a gene: 6. This CDR3 contains 15 residues. Germline CDR1 SGHRS, CDR2 YFSETQ. The CDR3 DNA sequence: TGCGCCAGCAGCTTAGACTCGGGAGGTTACAATGAGCAGTTCTTC. Its translation is CASSLDSGGYNEQFF. Looking up the rest from reference TRBV5-1 and TRBJ2-1 gives the full variable domain: KAGVTQTPRYLIKTRGQQVTLSCSPISGHRSVSWYQQTPGQGLQFLFEYFSETQRNKGNFPGRFSGRQFSNSRSEMNVSTLELGDSALYLCASSLDSGGYNEQFFGPGTRLTVL.